This TCR beta chain was captured in a study of T cell responses to AZD1222 COVID-19 vaccine (TCRdb year 2021). Background for the entire study: A total of about 240 trial participants underwent TCR sequencing, of whom 207 received two doses of AZD1222 and about 25 received two doses of the MenACWY control vaccine. Trial participants were enrolled into age subgroups of 18-55, 56-69 and 70-plus years, which contained approximately 150, 30 and 60 TCR-sequenced participants, respectively.

The CDR3 regions of human TCRbeta chains were subjected to immunosequencing. Concerning the study's data processing: TCRs in the repertoires were compared against a reference library of SARS-CoV-2-specific TCRs that had been generated with the MIRA antigen-specificity platform. Breadth was defined as the fraction of unique TCRs that were SARS-CoV-2-associated. Depth was defined as the fraction of total T cells that were SARS-CoV-2-associated. Using the MIRA data, each spike-specific TCR was assigned both to the spike region to which the TCR was reactive and to a CD4 or CD8 class. Log10-transformed breadth and depth values were compared by one-way ANOVA with Sidak's multiple comparisons tests. TCRdb's version of the immuneACCESS table is confined to in-frame rearrangements and falls short of the full clone set. An unresolved V gene accounts for under half of the shortfall where checked; the remainder is of unknown origin. From that table come the V and J calls and clone size; the DNA was used to work out D and trimming. This sample gives some 150,000 clones in total; around 83% of them show up just once. 4.1% of the sample goes to the ten largest clones.

The time point label of this sample denotes: baseline before first vaccination. According to the study, the label for this sample's treatment or condition signals: meningococcal conjugate vaccine given as trial control. The vaccinee samples were drawn from two UK trials, COV001 and COV002, one of which was a single-blind randomized controlled phase 2/3 trial testing AZD1222 (ChAdOx1 nCoV-19) in healthy adults. For TCRbeta chain sequencing, PBMC samples were collected from trial participants at day 0 and at day 28 after the second dose. Of note for this clone: Its antigen specificity is not known. No base-level quality is on record; no much larger clone is a single base apart.

Points the paper makes about the study in general: After two AZD1222 doses, both the breadth and the depth of spike-specific TCRs were significantly higher than at day 0 and than in MenACWY recipients. CD4 TCRs associated with the vaccine covered the entire spike protein, and the dominant responses were in regions 160-218 and 743-854. Reportedly, almost half of the unique spike-specific TCRs recognized epitopes lying outside the regions that are mutated in the B.1.351 and B.1.1.7 variants. In the small 56-69-year group, the increase in depth fell short of significance, most likely because of low power. Only a handful of AZD1222 recipients were SARS-CoV-2 seropositive at baseline, limiting conclusions about previously exposed vaccinees. Most participants were white British and females outnumbered males, and the authors suggested that clonal diversity may have been underestimated. No day 14 peak-response samples were available, so repertoires were characterized only after the peak T cell response.

Deletion took 3 bases off V and 0 bases off J, with a span of 11 bases between the germline ends. The CDR3 contains 15 residues, cysteine and phenylalanine counted. CDR3 DNA only is kept here, 45 bases in frame from base 1. Looking up the germline V gene yields CDR1 MGHRA and CDR2 YSYEKL. The origin of this receptor is an adult in good health. The sample in question was peripheral blood, obtained on day 0 of MenACWY control vaccination. The chain joins TRBV4-1 to TRBJ1-1; a tentative D call is TRBD1 (5 bases match). The bases are TGCGCCAGCAGCCACACGGGGGGAATGAACACTGAAGCTTTCTTT. Its product reads: CASSHTGGMNTEAFF.